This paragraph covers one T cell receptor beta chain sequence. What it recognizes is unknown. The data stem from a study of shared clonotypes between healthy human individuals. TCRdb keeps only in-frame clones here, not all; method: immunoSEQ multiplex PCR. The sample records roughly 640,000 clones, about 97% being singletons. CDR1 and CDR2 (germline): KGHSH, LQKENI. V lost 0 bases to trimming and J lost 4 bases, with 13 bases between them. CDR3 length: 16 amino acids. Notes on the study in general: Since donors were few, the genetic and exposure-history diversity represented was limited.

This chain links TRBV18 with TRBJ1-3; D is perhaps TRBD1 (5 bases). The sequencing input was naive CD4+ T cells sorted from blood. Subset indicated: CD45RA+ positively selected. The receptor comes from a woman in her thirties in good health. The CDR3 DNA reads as TGTGCCAGCTCACCACCTGGGGGAAGAGCGGGAAACACCATATATTTT. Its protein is CASSPPGGRAGNTIYF.